A selection of T cell receptor beta chains follows, all from one sample in a study of blood T cell repertoires in COVID-19. The table came from immunoSEQ multiplex PCR; TCRdb's copy has only in-frame clones and leaves some out. The sample has fewer than 110,000 clones, roughly nine tenths seen once. Sequencing was carried out using peripheral blood. The receptors shown here come from a middle-aged man with active or convalescent COVID-19. CDR3s include the opening cysteine and the closing phenylalanine or tryptophan.

J,V,length,CDR3
TRBJ2-7,TRBV2,14,CASSDRGLYYEQYF
TRBJ2-4,TRBV28,14,CASRTGQGGNIQYF
TRBJ1-1,TRBV27,14,CASSPDRAGTEAFF
TRBJ2-2,TRBV4-3,18,CASSQDNVRAKFTGELFF
TRBJ1-4,TRBV3-1/TRBV3-2,14,CASSQGQSDEKLFF
TRBJ2-2,TRBV28,18,CASSPRRRGTVNTGELFF
TRBJ1-1,TRBV5-1,14,CASSWETGGTEAFF
TRBJ1-2,TRBV5-4,14,CASSLAEVSGGYTF
TRBJ2-1,TRBV24-1,17,CATSDAGLAGRFGEQFF
TRBJ2-1,TRBV5-4,16,CASSLGTSGAYNEQFF
TRBJ2-1,TRBV27,17,CASSLFQGQAGAHEQFF
TRBJ2-3,TRBV27,14,CASSLRTGTDTQYF
TRBJ2-5,TRBV27,16,CASRGRGTSQTETQYF
TRBJ2-2,TRBV7-8,13,CASAGQFTGELFF
TRBJ1-1,TRBV5-3,15,CARTDQRWVNTEAFF
TRBJ2-7,TRBV19,15,CASSTPKGGHYEQYF
TRBJ2-1,TRBV7-2,14,CASSSRHPPDEQFF
TRBJ2-7,TRBV3-1/TRBV3-2,15,CASSQDDSRTYEQYF
TRBJ2-6,TRBV7-3,16,CASSATGGRGANVLTF
TRBJ1-2,TRBV2,13,CASTTQGVYGYTF
TRBJ2-1,TRBV19,14,CASSIQGSYNEQFF
TRBJ2-7,TRBV5-1,13,CASSPGPGYEQYF
TRBJ2-2,TRBV19,14,CASSSTGSTGELFF
TRBJ1-3,TRBV5-1,16,CASSLPGQPSGNTIYF
TRBJ2-7,TRBV28,13,CASSAHSPYEQYF
TRBJ1-6,TRBV27,16,CASSLWVGQGNSPLHF
TRBJ1-2,TRBV18,15,CASSIRQGVNYGYTF